The clone carrying this TCR beta chain was seen once. V dropped 3 bases and J dropped 7; count of bases not matched to a gene: 2. CDR3 length: 13 amino acids. This record comes from a study of blood T cell repertoires in COVID-19. The assay was immunoSEQ multiplex PCR, and TCRdb's table has in-frame clones only and misses some. Of over 140,000 clones listed, about 75% are singletons. The V and J genes are TRBV12-3 or TRBV12-4 and TRBJ2-2; 7 bases map to TRBD2. Material: PBMCs or T cells enriched from blood (not recorded which). This TCR derives from a woman in her 50s who had recovered from COVID-19. The CDR3 coding sequence is TGTGCCAGCAGTTTCGGGGGGATCGGGGAGCTGTTTTTT. It codes for CASSFGGIGELFF.